Below, 10 T cell receptor beta chains from the same sample are listed, as sequenced in a study of CD4 T cells in relation to SARS-CoV-2 and coronaviruses. The data were produced by immunoSEQ multiplex PCR, yet TCRdb's version contains in-frame clones alone and is incomplete. The repertoire has tens of thousands of clones, just over 90% of them found once; the top ten carry 0.23%. CD4+ T cells from unexposed donors were obtained before the COVID-19 pandemic (2011-2018). Sequenced: naive CD4+ T cells from PBMCs. Subset here: naive CD4+ T cells isolated by negative enrichment. The receptors were gathered from a human donor in good health.

The rearrangement uses TRBV10-3 and TRBJ2-3, with 15 positions matching TRBD2. The ends lost 5 bases at V and 0 bases at J; junction bases unmatched: 9. CDR3 length equals 19 residues. CDR1 ENHRY and CDR2 SYGVKD come from the germline V gene. CDR3 in amino acids: CAISRTGLAGGYSTDTQYF. The CDR3 DNA reads as TGTGCCATCAGTCGAACGGGACTAGCGGGGGGCTATAGCACAGATACGCAGTATTTT.

The J gene is TRBJ2-1, the V gene TRBV5-1; 13 bases map to TRBD2. The V gene end was trimmed by 4 bases and the J gene end by 7 bases; junction bases not matched to a gene: 8. The CDR3 extends over 16 amino acids. The V gene's germline CDR1 is SGHRS and CDR2 YFSETQ. This CDR3 reads CASSPQGTSGTNEQFF. Here the CDR3 DNA reads TGCGCCAGCAGCCCCCAGGGGACTAGCGGGACGAATGAGCAGTTCTTC.

This chain joins TRBV5-1 and TRBJ1-2, with D perhaps matching TRBD1 (6 bases). Per germline, CDR1 SGHRS and CDR2 YFSETQ. Trimming pared 0 bases from V and 7 bases from J, leaving 19 bases between. The CDR3 covers 16 residues. The CDR3 DNA follows: TGCGCCAGCAGCTTGGATGGTGACGGGACAAGATCTGGCTACACCTTC. Translated: CASSLDGDGTRSGYTF. Variable domain in full (rest from reference TRBV5-1 and TRBJ1-2): KAGVTQTPRYLIKTRGQQVTLSCSPISGHRSVSWYQQTPGQGLQFLFEYFSETQRNKGNFPGRFSGRQFSNSRSEMNVSTLELGDSALYLCASSLDGDGTRSGYTFGSGTRLTVV.

This clone was observed a few times. V is TRBV7-2 and J is TRBJ1-1, with D maybe TRBD1 (6 bases). CDR1 SGHTA and CDR2 FQGNSA come from the germline V gene. The ends were cut back, 1 base at V and 12 bases at J, with 15 bases in the middle. The CDR3 runs 13 residues. Written as DNA, the CDR3 is TGTGCCAGCAGCTTAGTTTACAGGGCCGTAACTTTCTTT. This translates into CASSLVYRAVTFF.

The V gene is TRBV6-2 or TRBV6-3, the J gene TRBJ1-5, with 7 bases matching TRBD1. The CDR3 is 15 residues long. The germline gives CDR1 MNHEY, CDR2 SVGEGT. Trimming cost V 6 bases and J 0 bases; bases outside gene matches: 5. The CDR3 protein is CASSRGTVSNQPQHF. The CDR3 nucleotides read TGTGCCAGCAGCCGTGGGACAGTTAGCAATCAGCCCCAGCATTTT.

The CDR3 nucleotides read TGTGCCAGCAGCCGTTCACTAGCGGGAGGGGTCTACGAGCAGTACTTC. Translation gives CASSRSLAGGVYEQYF. The chain combines TRBV4-2 with TRBJ2-7, with 13 bases aligning to TRBD2. The CDR3 is 16 residues long. Per the germline V gene, CDR1 is LGHNA and CDR2 is YNFKEQ. The V and J ends lost 4 bases and 3 bases, in that order; junction bases with no gene match: 6.

The chain employs TRBV5-1 and TRBJ2-5; 7 bases match TRBD2. The germline V gene encodes CDR1 SGHRS and CDR2 YFSETQ. V lost 2 bases to trimming and J lost 5 bases; unmatched junction nucleotides: 3. CDR3 length: 13 residues. The CDR3 sequence: CASSFLADETQYF. CDR3 in DNA: TGCGCCAGCAGCTTCCTAGCGGATGAGACCCAGTACTTC.

The chain couples TRBV7-9 to TRBJ1-2, with a possible D match to TRBD1 (5 bases). This CDR3 region has 17 residues. V dropped 3 bases and J dropped 7 bases, with 24 bases sitting between them. CDR1 is SEHNR and CDR2 is FQNEAQ in the germline V gene (reference sequence). CDR3 sequence: CASSFAIGTAHVGGYTF. The CDR3 nucleotides read TGTGCCAGCAGCTTCGCCATCGGGACCGCTCATGTGGGTGGCTACACCTTC. Supplemented by reference TRBV7-9 and TRBJ1-2, the full variable domain reads DTGVSQNPRHKITKRGQNVTFRCDPISEHNRLYWYRQTLGQGPEFLTYFQNEAQLEKSRLLSDRFSAERPKGSFSTLEIQRTEQGDSAMYLCASSFAIGTAHVGGYTFGSGTRLTVV.

CDR3 nucleotide sequence: TGCGCCAGCAGCCTCGACAGGCTACATAATTCACCCCTCCACTTT. It is translated as CASSLDRLHNSPLHF. V gene TRBV5-1 combines with J gene TRBJ1-6, with D possibly matching TRBD1 (6 bases). The CDR3 totals 15 residues. CDR1 SGHRS and CDR2 YFSETQ come from the germline V gene. V was pared by 4 bases and J by 5 bases, with 13 bases between.

The chain joins TRBV5-5 to TRBJ1-6, with TRBD1 as a possible D gene (6 bases). Germline V CDR1 and CDR2: SGHKS, YYEKEE (reference sequence). The CDR3 runs to 15 residues. Trimming took off 3 bases at V and 8 bases at J, with 15 bases between the two ends. The CDR3: CASSSDGGPYSPLHF. CDR3 bases: TGTGCCAGCAGCTCCGATGGGGGGCCCTATTCACCCCTCCACTTT.